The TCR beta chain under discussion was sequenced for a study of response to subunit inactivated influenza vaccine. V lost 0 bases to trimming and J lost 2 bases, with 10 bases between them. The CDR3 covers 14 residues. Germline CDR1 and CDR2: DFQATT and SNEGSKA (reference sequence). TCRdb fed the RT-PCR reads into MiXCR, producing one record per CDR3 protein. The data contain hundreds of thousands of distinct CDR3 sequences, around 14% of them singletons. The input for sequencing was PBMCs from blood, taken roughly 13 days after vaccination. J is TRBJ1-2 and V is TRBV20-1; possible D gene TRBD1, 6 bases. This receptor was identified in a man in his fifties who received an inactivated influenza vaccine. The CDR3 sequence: CSARDRGYNYGYTF. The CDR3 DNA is TGCAGTGCTAGAGACAGGGGTTACAACTATGGCTACACCTTC.